The rows below give T cell receptor beta chains drawn from one sample of a study of Ad26.COV2.S vaccination and SARS-CoV-2 variants. Profiling relied on immunoSEQ multiplex PCR, and the TCRdb table lists in-frame clones only, not all of them. The profile shows around 270,000 clones, roughly nine tenths of them singletons. The sequenced sample was peripheral blood, obtained in a trial of Ad26.COV2.S vaccine versus placebo. All receptors come from a person between 18 and 65 years old who received the Ad26.COV2.S COVID-19 vaccine or a placebo. The CDR3 runs from the conserved cysteine through the conserved F or W. The D gene is left open where the match is weak. Size is stated for part of the rows, as once, few or many counts, or as a class when the clone is expanded.

>TRBJ1-2|once|TRBV29-1|TRBD1
TGCAGCGTTCGGGACAGTAACTATGGCTACACCTTC
CSVRDSNYGYTF
>TRBJ2-2|.|TRBV7-2|.
TGTGCCAGCAGTCAGAGCGCACCAACCGGGGAGCTGTTTTTT
CASSQSAPTGELFF
>TRBJ1-5|once|TRBV29-1|TRBD1
TGCAGCGTTGGAGGTGACAGGGGTAATCTCCAGCATTTT
CSVGGDRGNLQHF
>TRBJ2-5|.|TRBV19|.
TGTGCCAGTAGCCCGGGGGAGACCCAGTACTTC
CASSPGETQYF
>TRBJ2-2|.|TRBV3-1/TRBV3-2|.
TGTGCCAGCAGCCAAGTTGCGGCGGACCGATACACCGGGGAGCTGTTTTTT
CASSQVAADRYTGELFF
>TRBJ2-2|.|TRBV3-1/TRBV3-2|TRBD2
TGTGCCAGCAGCCCTGGACTAGCGGGGGCCGGCACCGGGGAGCTGTTTTTT
CASSPGLAGAGTGELFF
>TRBJ2-7|.|TRBV7-3|.
TGTGCCAGCAGCTTCATGAGCTCCTACGAGCAGTACTTC
CASSFMSSYEQYF
>TRBJ1-2|.|TRBV6-5|.
TGTGCCAGCAGTAAGACAGTGACTAACTATGGCTACACCTTC
CASSKTVTNYGYTF
>TRBJ1-6|.|TRBV25-1|TRBD1
TGTGCCAGCAGTGAATCCAGGACAGGGCCGCCCCTCCACTTT
CASSESRTGPPLHF
>TRBJ2-3|once|TRBV7-9|TRBD2
TGTGCCAGCAGCTTAAAGCGGGGGGGCCTCGATACGCAGTATTTT
CASSLKRGGLDTQYF
>TRBJ1-3|.|TRBV5-1|.
TGCGCCAGCAGCTTGATTGAGGGGGGCCCTGGAAACACCATATATTTT
CASSLIEGGPGNTIYF
>TRBJ2-4|.|TRBV19|TRBD1
TGTGCCAGTAGGCCAGTACGAGGGACAGTCAAGGGTCTAGTGCAAAACATTCAGTACTTC
CASRPVRGTVKGLVQNIQYF
>TRBJ1-6|.|TRBV25-1|.
TGTGCCAGCAGTGAATTGGTGGATGCCTATAATTCACCCCTCCACTTT
CASSELVDAYNSPLHF
>TRBJ1-3|.|TRBV9|TRBD1
TGTGCCAGCAGCGTAGGGACAGGGAGTGGAAACACCATATATTTT
CASSVGTGSGNTIYF
>TRBJ2-7|once|TRBV12-1|.
TGTGCCAGCAGCGTAGCGGGGGGTCCCTCAGAGCAGTACTTC
CASSVAGGPSEQYF
>TRBJ1-5|.|TRBV13|TRBD1
TGTGCCAGCAGCCCGACAGGGGGGAAAGAGCCCCAGCATTTT
CASSPTGGKEPQHF
>TRBJ2-4|.|TRBV2|.
TGTGCCAGCAGTGAACTAGAGCTGGACATTCAGTACTTC
CASSELELDIQYF
>TRBJ2-3|once|TRBV7-9|TRBD1
TGTGCCAGCAGCCGCGGACAGGGAAAGGCAGATACGCAGTATTTT
CASSRGQGKADTQYF
>TRBJ1-5|.|TRBV28|.
TGTGCCAGCAGTTCATCAGGGGATAATCAGCCCCAGCATTTT
CASSSSGDNQPQHF
>TRBJ2-1|.|TRBV4-1|.
TGCGCCAGCAGCCAAGATCTTGGATCCCGCAATGAGCAGTTCTTC
CASSQDLGSRNEQFF
>TRBJ2-5|.|TRBV6-2/TRBV6-3|.
TGTGCCAGCAGTTACTCGATTGGCTCCCAAGAGACCCAGTACTTC
CASSYSIGSQETQYF
>TRBJ2-5|.|TRBV27|TRBD2
TGTGCCAGCAGTTATTTATCCGGGACTAGCGGTATGATAAAAGAGACCCAGTACTTC
CASSYLSGTSGMIKETQYF
>TRBJ2-5|.|TRBV25-1|.
TGTGCCAGCAGTGAGGGGGCGGAGACCCAGTACTTC
CASSEGAETQYF
>TRBJ2-2|.|TRBV12-3/TRBV12-4|.
TGTGCCAGCAGACAACTAGGCACCGGGGAGCTGTTTTTT
CASRQLGTGELFF
>TRBJ2-1|.|TRBV7-9|.
TGTGCCATGGAAGACAGAGGCTCCTACAATGAGCAGTTCTTC
CAMEDRGSYNEQFF
>TRBJ1-6|.|TRBV2|.
TGTGCCAGCAGTTTAACAACAGGCTCGAATTCACCCCTCCACTTT
CASSLTTGSNSPLHF
>TRBJ1-4|.|TRBV5-6|TRBD1
TGTGCCAGCAGCTTGACAGGGGGAAGGGAAAAACTGTTTTTT
CASSLTGGREKLFF